The next 10 T cell receptor beta chains were all read from a single sample in a study of blood T cell repertoires in COVID-19. Produced via immunoSEQ multiplex PCR; TCRdb's table is partial and in-frame only. The sample lists some 180,000 clones, 75% to 90% seen once, with 7.5% to 9.5% in the top ten. Sequences were obtained from peripheral blood. Receptors were obtained from a woman in her fifties or sixties with acute or convalescent COVID-19.

The rearrangement links TRBV2 to TRBJ2-1, with a weak D call TRBD1 (6 bases). The V end was cut by 4 bases, the J end by 2 bases, with 12 bases between. The germline gives CDR1 SNHLY, CDR2 FYNNEI. The CDR3 is 15 residues long. The CDR3 bases are TGTGCCAGCAGTGCTGAGGCAGGGGCCTACAATGAGCAGTTCTTC. Translating it yields CASSAEAGAYNEQFF.

The chain joins TRBV3-1 (or the pseudogene TRBV3-2) to TRBJ1-2; 7 nucleotides match TRBD1. This CDR3 is 13 amino acids long. The trim removed 2 bases at V and 7 bases at J, leaving 4 bases unmatched. The germline V gene has CDR1 LGHDT and CDR2 YNNKEL (reference sequence). The CDR3 loop is CASSQLQGFGYTF. CDR3 nucleotides: TGTGCCAGCAGCCAACTACAGGGGTTTGGCTACACCTTC.

In DNA form, the CDR3 reads TGTGCCAGCAGCAAGGACACTTACACAGATACGCAGTATTTT. Translated, it gives CASSKDTYTDTQYF. This sequence joins TRBV7-8 and TRBJ2-3, with D tentatively TRBD1 (5 bases). The CDR3 is 14 amino acids. Deletions cut 5 bases from V and 2 bases from J, with 11 bases between. Germline V gene data show CDR1 as SGHVS and CDR2 as FQNEAQ.

This chain uses TRBV3-1 (or the pseudogene TRBV3-2) with TRBJ2-5, with D unresolved. Germline CDR1 is LGHDT and CDR2 is YNNKEL (reference sequence). This CDR3 is 14 amino acids long. Trimming stripped 3 bases from V and 5 bases from J, with 13 bases between. CDR3 coding DNA: TGTGCCAGCAGCCAGAGCGATATAAGGGAGACCCAGTACTTC. This encodes CASSQSDIRETQYF.

The chain has TRBV18 and TRBJ2-5; perhaps TRBD1 as D (6 bases). Trimming removed 0 bases at V and 4 bases at J, with 9 bases between. From germline, CDR1 is KGHSH and CDR2 LQKENI. CDR3 length: 14 residues. The CDR3 here is CASSPPGRGETQYF. The CDR3 DNA sequence: TGTGCCAGCTCACCACCCGGCAGGGGAGAGACCCAGTACTTC.

This clone was found once. The chain has TRBV6-5 and TRBJ2-4, with 11 bases aligning to TRBD2. With V trimmed by 7 bases and J by 7 bases, 9 bases remained unmatched. CDR1 and CDR2 from the germline V gene are MNHEY and SVGAGI. This CDR3 region has 15 residues. In DNA, the CDR3 is TGTGCCAGCATGGGTAGCGGGAGGGTATGGAACATTCAGTACTTC. It translates to CASMGSGRVWNIQYF.

The rearrangement uses TRBV5-1 and TRBJ2-5, with TRBD1 as a possible D gene (5 bases). CDR3 length equals 16 residues. The germline CDR1 and CDR2 sequences are SGHRS and YFSETQ. V shed 0 bases and J shed 5 bases, with 17 bases lying between them. CDR3 nucleotides: TGCGCCAGCAGCTTGGCCGACAGCAGCATAAGGGAGACCCAGTACTTC. Protein sequence: CASSLADSSIRETQYF.

DNA of the CDR3: TGTGCCAGCAATACGGGAGCTCCCTACAATGAGCAGTTCTTC. Translated, it gives CASNTGAPYNEQFF. This chain connects TRBV6-5 to TRBJ2-1, with a possible D match to TRBD2 (6 bases). The germline V and J ends were trimmed by 7 bases and 2 bases, with 12 bases remaining between them. The length of the CDR3 is 14 residues. CDR1 is MNHEY, CDR2 SVGAGI, per germline.

The J gene is TRBJ1-5, the V gene TRBV28, with 9 nucleotides matching TRBD1. Germline V lookup: CDR1 MDHEN, CDR2 SYDVKM. The CDR3 sequence is 15 residues long. The trim removed 0 bases at V and 7 bases at J, leaving 4 bases unmatched. CDR3 sequence (DNA): TGTGCCAGCAGTTTATGGACAGGGGGATGGCAGCCCCAGCATTTT. This translates into CASSLWTGGWQPQHF.

The CDR3 DNA reads TGCGCCAGCAGCTTGACAGGGGAGTCAAACACCATATATTTT. Translating it yields CASSLTGESNTIYF. The chain is built from TRBV5-1 and TRBJ1-3; 7 bases line up with TRBD1. Looked up from germline, CDR1 is SGHRS and CDR2 is YFSETQ. V trimming: 1 base; J trimming: 6 bases; junction bases outside the gene matches: 4. The CDR3 sequence is 14 residues long.